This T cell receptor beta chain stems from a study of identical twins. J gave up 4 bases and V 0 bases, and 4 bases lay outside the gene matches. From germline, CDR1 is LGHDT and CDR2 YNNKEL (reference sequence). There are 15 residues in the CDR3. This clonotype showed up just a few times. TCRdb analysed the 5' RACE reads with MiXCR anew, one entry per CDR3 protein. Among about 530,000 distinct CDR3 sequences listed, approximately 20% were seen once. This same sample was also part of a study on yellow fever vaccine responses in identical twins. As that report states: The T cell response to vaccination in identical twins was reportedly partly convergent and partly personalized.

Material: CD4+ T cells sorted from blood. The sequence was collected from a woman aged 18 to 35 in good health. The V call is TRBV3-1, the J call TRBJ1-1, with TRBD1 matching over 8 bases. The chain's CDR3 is CASSQDSGGITEAFF. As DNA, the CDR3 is TGTGCCAGCAGCCAAGATTCAGGGGGCATCACTGAAGCTTTCTTT.